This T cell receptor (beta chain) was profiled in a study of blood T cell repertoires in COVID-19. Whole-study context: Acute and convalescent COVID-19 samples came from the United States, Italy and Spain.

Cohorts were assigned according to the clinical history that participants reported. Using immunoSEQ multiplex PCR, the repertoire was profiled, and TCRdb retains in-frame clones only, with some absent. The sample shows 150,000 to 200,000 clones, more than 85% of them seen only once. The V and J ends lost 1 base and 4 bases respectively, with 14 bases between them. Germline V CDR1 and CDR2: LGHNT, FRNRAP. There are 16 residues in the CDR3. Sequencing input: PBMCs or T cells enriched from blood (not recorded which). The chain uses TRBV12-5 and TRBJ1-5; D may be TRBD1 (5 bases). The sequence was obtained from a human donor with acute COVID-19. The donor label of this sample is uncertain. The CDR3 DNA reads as TGTGCTAGTGGTTTGGGCATAGGGGCAGGTAATCAGCCCCAGCATTTT. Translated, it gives CASGLGIGAGNQPQHF.